This TCR beta chain was sequenced in a study of T cells in Graves' hyperthyroidism and ophthalmopathy. General observations from the study: A 13 V-J model separated ophthalmopathy from stable hyperthyroidism. In blood, most of the thyroid clonotypes expanded above 0.001 were also present.

V was cut by 1 base and J by 0 bases, with 1 base left in between. There are 12 residues in the CDR3. CDR1 and CDR2 from the germline V gene are SGDLS and YYNGEE. Amplification of TCR beta CDR3 regions used RNA as the template. First-round RT-PCR targeting the TCR CDR3 was performed with the HTBI primer set. One entry per CDR3 protein results from TCRdb running MiXCR on the multiplex PCR reads. The sample yields about 360,000 distinct CDR3 sequences, approximately 13% seen once. This clonotype was picked up many times. Its antigen is currently unknown. The hyperthyroidism patients had all been newly diagnosed, and their disease duration was under 2 months. Their ages ranged from 18 to 65 years. Exclusion of a patient resulted from uncontrolled infection, other autoimmune disease, pregnancy or lactation.

This TCR was sampled from a woman aged 18-29 years with Graves' hyperthyroidism. Sequencing was carried out using blood. The J gene is TRBJ1-1, the V gene TRBV9; D ambiguous. The CDR3 DNA is TGTGCCAGCAGCGTAATGAACACTGAAGCTTTCTTT. It specifies CASSVMNTEAFF.